The 23 T cell receptor beta chains presented below share a single source sample, sequenced in a study of T cells in Graves' hyperthyroidism and ophthalmopathy. TCR beta CDR3 regions were amplified from RNA transcripts. When the TCR CDR3 underwent first-round RT-PCR, the HTBI primer set was used. TCRdb re-derived calls from the multiplex PCR reads in MiXCR, one entry per CDR3 protein. The data show 250,000 to 300,000 distinct CDR3 sequences, roughly 15% seen once. Input material: blood. The receptor source for this set is a woman in her forties or fifties with Graves' hyperthyroidism that later progressed to Graves' ophthalmopathy.

This clonotype was seen repeatedly, ten times or more. The rearrangement joins TRBV12-3 or TRBV12-4 to TRBJ2-5, with D uncertain. This CDR3 has 11 amino acids. The germline V and J ends were trimmed by 6 bases and 3 bases, with 5 bases remaining between them. CDR3 DNA: TGTGCCAGCAGCCGAGAAGAGACCCAGTACTTC. As protein: CASSREETQYF.

CDR3 amino acids: CASSQQELLLNNEQFF. The CDR3 DNA follows: TGTGCCAGCAGCCAGCAGGAACTACTCCTAAACAATGAGCAGTTCTTC. The chain has TRBV4-2 and TRBJ2-1; D remains ambiguous. The V gene lost 3 bases and the J gene lost 5 bases, with 17 bases spanning the gap. The germline gives CDR1 LGHNA, CDR2 YNFKEQ. This CDR3 comprises 16 residues.

V and J are TRBV6-1 and TRBJ2-1; D is perhaps TRBD2 (6 bases). The germline gives CDR1 MNHNS, CDR2 SASEGT. Trimming cost V 4 bases and J 8 bases, with 12 bases left between them. This CDR3 contains 13 residues. CDR3 coding DNA: TGTGCCAGCAGTGGGCCCCCGGGGGATGAGCAGTTCTTC. Translating it yields CASSGPPGDEQFF.

This clonotype appeared a few times. The CDR3 DNA sequence: TGTGCCAGCAGCGGGAGGGCTCCGGGAGGCGAAAAACTGTTTTTT. Its protein product is CASSGRAPGGEKLFF. This chain joins TRBV3-1 and TRBJ1-4; D gene unclear. The CDR3 loop spans 15 amino acids. The germline gives CDR1 LGHDT, CDR2 YNNKEL (reference sequence). Trimming cost V 5 bases and J 8 bases, with 18 bases left between them.

This clonotype was seen repeatedly, ten times or more. The chain combines TRBV3-1 with TRBJ1-2; the match to TRBD1 covers 9 bases. The CDR3 runs 15 residues. V shed 5 bases, J shed 0 bases, and the junction held 4 bases outside the gene matches. The germline gives CDR1 LGHDT, CDR2 YNNKEL (reference sequence). CDR3 bases: TGTGCCAGCAGCGAGGGACAGGGAGCTAACTATGGCTACACCTTC. This encodes CASSEGQGANYGYTF.

V usage is TRBV27 and J usage is TRBJ1-1; weak D call: TRBD1 (6 bases). The CDR3 is 13 residues long. The V end lost 8 bases, the J end lost 1 base, and 11 bases lay between the germline ends. Germline V gene sequence: CDR1 MNHEY, CDR2 SMNVEV (reference sequence). CDR3: CASGLQGNTEAFF. DNA for the CDR3: TGTGCCAGCGGGTTACAGGGGAACACTGAAGCTTTCTTT.

This clonotype was seen a few times. A much larger clonotype is one base distant, so this may be a read error. This chain uses TRBV28 with TRBJ1-1; D remains ambiguous. The CDR3 sequence is 14 residues long. Germline-derived CDR1 and CDR2 are MDHEN and SYDVKM. In nucleotides, the CDR3 is TGTGCCAGCAGTGTTAGGACGGCGAACACTGGAGCTTTCTTT. Residues: CASSVRTANTGAFF.

This clonotype was counted at least ten times. This chain links TRBV9 with TRBJ1-1; 9 bases agree with TRBD1. CDR3 length: 16 amino acids. Trimming took 2 bases from V and 6 from J; bases not matched to a gene: 11. Germline V gene lookup returns CDR1 SGDLS and CDR2 YYNGEE. CDR3 nucleotide sequence: TGTGCCAGCAGCGTCTCCCGGGACAGGGTTGTTGCTGAAGCTTTCTTT. Protein sequence: CASSVSRDRVVAEAFF.

This clonotype was counted ten times or more. The rearrangement joins TRBV6-1 to TRBJ1-5; D not resolved. V lost 5 bases and J lost 7, with 12 bases in between. The CDR3 extends over 13 amino acids. Germline CDR1 reads MNHNS; CDR2 reads SASEGT. The CDR3 loop reads CASSSAGYQPQHF. The CDR3 nucleotides are TGTGCCAGCAGTAGCGCGGGGTACCAGCCCCAGCATTTT.

This clonotype was seen more than once but under ten times. The chain employs TRBV25-1 and TRBJ2-7, with D perhaps assigned TRBD1 or TRBD2 (5 bases each). Trimming pared 3 bases from V and 6 bases from J, leaving 21 bases between. Germline-derived CDR1 and CDR2 are MGHDK and SYGVNS. This CDR3 has 16 residues. The CDR3 bases are TGTGCCAGCAGTGAGGACCCGTGGGACGGGCGGGTCGAGCAGTACTTC. Translated, it gives CASSEDPWDGRVEQYF.

This clonotype was picked up many times. The J gene is TRBJ1-1, the V gene TRBV10-3; D is unclear. V lost 5 bases and J 6 bases, leaving 7 bases between the germline ends. This CDR3 comprises 11 residues. The V gene's germline CDR1 is ENHRY and CDR2 SYGVKD. CDR3 residues: CAISREAEAFF. The CDR3 region has the DNA TGTGCCATCAGTAGGGAGGCTGAAGCTTTCTTT.

This clonotype occurred many times. CDR3 sequence reads: CSAWGLAGVEQYF. CDR3 coding DNA: TGCAGTGCCTGGGGACTAGCGGGAGTTGAGCAGTACTTC. The chain recombines TRBV20-1 with TRBJ2-7; 14 positions agree with TRBD2. The V gene's germline CDR1 is DFQATT and CDR2 SNEGSKA (reference sequence). The CDR3 contains 13 residues. Trimming removed 6 bases from V and 7 bases from J; junction bases left unmatched: 5.

Only a few counts were recorded for this clonotype. A clone one base away is much larger, so this may be a read error. This CDR3 reads CASCLVKRVSYEQYF. CDR3 sequence (DNA): TGTGCCAGCTGTTTAGTGAAGCGGGTCAGCTACGAGCAGTACTTC. This chain joins TRBV12-3 or TRBV12-4 and TRBJ2-7, with a possible D match to TRBD2 (6 bases). The CDR3 has 15 amino acids.

At least ten counts were recorded for this clonotype. CDR3 coding DNA: TGCGCCAGCAGCGGGCAGGGGTTGCGGCCTACCCGGGGATCCAATGAGCAGTTCTTC. This translates into CASSGQGLRPTRGSNEQFF. The chain carries TRBV5-1 and TRBJ2-1; D may be TRBD1 (6 bases). The CDR3 contains 19 residues. V was trimmed by 4 bases and J by 6 bases, leaving 29 bases between them. In germline, CDR1 is SGHRS, CDR2 YFSETQ.

This clonotype has a handful of counts. The chain combines TRBV5-4 with TRBJ2-3; D not resolved. The germline gives CDR1 SGHNT, CDR2 YYREEE (reference sequence). The ends were cut back, 1 base at V and 0 bases at J, with 3 bases in the middle. CDR3 length: 13 residues. CDR3 DNA sequence: TGTGCCAGCAGCTTGAAGAGCACAGATACGCAGTATTTT. Protein sequence: CASSLKSTDTQYF.

V is TRBV14 and J is TRBJ2-2; TRBD2 aligns across 10 bases. CDR3 size: 17 residues. Trimming cost V 0 bases and J 6 bases; bases outside gene matches: 7. Germline V gives CDR1 SGHDN, CDR2 FVKESK. This CDR3 is CASSQESAGGPSGELFF. CDR3 coding DNA: TGTGCCAGCAGCCAAGAGTCAGCGGGAGGGCCGTCCGGGGAGCTGTTTTTT.

This clonotype was counted ten times or more. The chain recombines TRBV29-1 with TRBJ1-1; maybe TRBD1 (6 bases). Germline assignment: CDR1 SQVTM and CDR2 ANQGSEA. Trimming removed 7 bases from V and 2 bases from J, with 23 bases in between. CDR3 size: 16 residues. DNA of the CDR3: TGCAGCGCCCGGGGGGCAGGGGAGGAGGTTAACACTGAAGCTTTCTTT. Protein sequence: CSARGAGEEVNTEAFF. Based on the CDR3 plus reference TRBV29-1 and TRBJ1-1, the full variable domain is SAVISQKPSRDICQRGTSLTIQCQVDSQVTMMFWYRQQPGQSLTLIATANQGSEATYESGFVIDKFPISRPNLTFSTLTVSNMSPEDSSIYLCSARGAGEEVNTEAFFGQGTRLTVV.

The genes are TRBV19 and TRBJ2-1, with TRBD2 matching over 9 bases. Germline values: CDR1 LNHDA, CDR2 SQIVND (reference sequence). The CDR3 has 17 residues. The V segment lost 8 bases and the J segment 0 bases; nucleotides outside the gene matches: 11. CDR3 coding DNA: TGTGCCAGTGGTGGCGGGAGGGCCACTCGCTCCTACAATGAGCAGTTCTTC. This gives the protein CASGGGRATRSYNEQFF.

This chain connects TRBV7-9 to TRBJ2-7, with 10 bases matching TRBD2. The CDR3 is 16 amino acids. From germline, CDR1 is SEHNR and CDR2 FQNEAQ (reference sequence). The V and J ends lost 4 bases and 0 bases, in that order; junction bases with no gene match: 6. CDR3 loop: CASSSILAGASYEQYF. CDR3 DNA: TGTGCCAGCAGCTCAATTCTAGCGGGAGCCTCCTACGAGCAGTACTTC.

The genes are TRBV4-1 and TRBJ2-7; D ambiguous. Germline V gives CDR1 MGHRA, CDR2 YSYEKL. V lost 3 bases and J lost 6, with 12 bases in between. The CDR3 consists of 13 residues. As DNA, the CDR3 is TGCGCCAGCAGCCAGCCTCTTCGGGCCGAGCAGTACTTC. Its protein product is CASSQPLRAEQYF.

This clonotype showed up just a few times. The rearrangement joins TRBV12-3 or TRBV12-4 to TRBJ1-2; tentative D call: TRBD1 (6 bases). Trimming cost V 6 bases and J 7 bases, with 18 bases left between them. There are 14 residues in the CDR3. CDR3 bases: TGTGCCAGCAGCCTAAACGAAGAAGGGGGTGGCTACACCTTC. Its protein is CASSLNEEGGGYTF.

This clonotype has a count of ten or more. The chain joins TRBV5-1 to TRBJ2-7; TRBD2 matches at 7 bases. The J segment lost 7 bases and the V segment lost 5 bases, leaving 18 bases of the junction unmatched. The germline gives CDR1 SGHRS, CDR2 YFSETQ. This CDR3 spans 16 amino acids. Here the CDR3 DNA reads TGCGCCAGCAGTTTTGCTCCAGGCCGGGAGGCTAGGGAGCAGTACTTC. Its protein product is CASSFAPGREAREQYF. The full variable domain, rest sourced from reference TRBV5-1 and TRBJ2-7, is KAGVTQTPRYLIKTRGQQVTLSCSPISGHRSVSWYQQTPGQGLQFLFEYFSETQRNKGNFPGRFSGRQFSNSRSEMNVSTLELGDSALYLCASSFAPGREAREQYFGPGTRLTVT.

This clonotype was counted many times. V is TRBV2 and J is TRBJ2-2; D not certain. V was pared by 6 bases and J by 3 bases, with 11 bases between. In germline, CDR1 is SNHLY, CDR2 FYNNEI. This CDR3 contains 14 residues. The CDR3 nucleotides read TGTGCCAGCAGGCGGTCAACCGACACCGGGGAGCTGTTTTTT. Translating gives CASRRSTDTGELFF. The full variable domain, its missing parts supplied by reference TRBV2 and TRBJ2-2, is EPEVTQTPSHQVTQMGQEVILRCVPISNHLYFYWYRQILGQKVEFLVSFYNNEISEKSEIFDDQFSVERPDGSNFTLKIRSTKLEDSAMYFCASRRSTDTGELFFGEGSRLTVL.